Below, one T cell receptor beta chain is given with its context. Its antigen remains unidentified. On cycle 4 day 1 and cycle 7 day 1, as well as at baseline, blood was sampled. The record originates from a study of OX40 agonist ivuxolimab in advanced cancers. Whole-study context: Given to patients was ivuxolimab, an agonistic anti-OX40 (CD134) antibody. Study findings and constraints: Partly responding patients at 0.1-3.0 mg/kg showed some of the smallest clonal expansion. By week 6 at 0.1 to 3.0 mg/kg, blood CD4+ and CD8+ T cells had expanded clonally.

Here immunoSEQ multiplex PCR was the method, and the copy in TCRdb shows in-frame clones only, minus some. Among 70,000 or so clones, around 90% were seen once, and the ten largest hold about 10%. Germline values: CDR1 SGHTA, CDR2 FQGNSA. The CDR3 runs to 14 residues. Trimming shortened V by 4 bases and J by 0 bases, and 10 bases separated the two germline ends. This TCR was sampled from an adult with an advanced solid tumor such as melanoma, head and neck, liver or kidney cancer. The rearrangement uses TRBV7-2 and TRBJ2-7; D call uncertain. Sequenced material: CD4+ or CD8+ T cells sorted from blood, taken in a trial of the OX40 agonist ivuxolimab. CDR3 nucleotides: TGTGCCAGCAGCTACGAACAGATCTCCTACGAGCAGTACTTC. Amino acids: CASSYEQISYEQYF. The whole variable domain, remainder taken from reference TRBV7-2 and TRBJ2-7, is GAGVSQSPSNKVTEKGKDVELRCDPISGHTALYWYRQSLGQGLEFLIYFQGNSAPDKSGLPSDRFSAERTGGSVSTLTIQRTQQEDSAVYLCASSYEQISYEQYFGPGTRLTVT.